This T cell receptor beta chain appears in the sequencing data of a study of blood T cell repertoires in COVID-19. Study-level information: Samples taken during acute and convalescent COVID-19 were collected in the United States, Italy and Spain. T cells, B-cell-depleted T cells, or PBMCs provided the cDNA or gDNA that served as material.

Assay: immunoSEQ multiplex PCR; the TCRdb copy retains only in-frame clones and omits some. This table holds 35,000 to 50,000 clones, 85% to 90% found once. Material for sequencing was peripheral blood. This clonotype was sampled from a man between 65 and 85 years old with acute or convalescent COVID-19.

CDR3 nucleotide sequence: TGTGCCAGCCACGCCGGGACAGGAAACACCGGGGAGCTGTTTTTT. It yields the protein CASHAGTGNTGELFF. This rearrangement joins TRBV5-5 to TRBJ2-2; 8 bases line up with TRBD1. In germline, CDR1 is SGHKS, CDR2 YYEKEE (reference sequence). J gave up 2 bases and V 7 bases, and 7 bases lay outside the gene matches. The CDR3 has 15 amino acids.